This T cell receptor beta chain stems from a study of post-analysis software for immune sequencing data (dated by TCRdb to the mid-2010s). In terms of the full investigation: Recorded disease courses included relapsing-remitting, secondary progressive and progressive-relapsing multiple sclerosis, with some patients lacking subtype annotation. Patient repertoires were compared against ten to twelve previously published healthy control repertoires from donors aged about 6 to 26 years. A subset of samples was prepared in parallel using single-end sample barcoding, then pooled and co-amplified after Illumina adapter ligation. Study-wide conclusions, independent of this receptor: Significantly higher frequencies in patients than in controls were found for about 5 TRBV segments, including TRBV5-6, TRBV5-1 and TRBV20-1. The multiple sclerosis patient group was slightly younger than the control group. Direct clustering with F measure revealed strong co-clustering of samples prepared in the same batch, which led to a batch-effect correction. Multiple sclerosis patients had significantly lower normalized Chao1 diversity than controls, a result that suggests substantial peripheral T-cell clonal expansion.

Library generation was performed with PCR. Sequencing took place on an Illumina HiSeq 2500. To reduce PCR and sequencing biases, unique molecular identifiers were built into the TCR beta cDNA libraries. Every 1 to 10 million input T cells yielded approximately 500,000 cDNA molecules, meaning each molecule approximated one T cell. Patient libraries were prepared and sequenced with the same protocol used for the earlier healthy control dataset. Within a given batch, samples were prepared together, multiplexed and sequenced on the same HiSeq lane. In the paper's pipeline: MIGEC was used to process the raw barcoded reads, and molecular identifier groups with only a single read were discarded before consensus assembly and CDR3 extraction. VDJtools was used for post-analysis of the clonotype tables, with diversity normalized by down-sampling every dataset to the smallest sample size. Repertoire overlap clustering matched CDR3 amino acid but not nucleotide sequences to correct batch-related cross-sample contamination. TCRdb's own reprocessing of the public reads used fastp at Q25 and MiXCR and kept productive beta chains. For every CDR3 protein sequence, its rows merge into one entry that carries the most common genes and DNA. It is TCRdb's table, rather than the study itself, that gives the V and J calls and clone size. Across this sample there are fewer than 900,000 distinct CDR3 sequences, with 46% seen only once. The ten most abundant clones make up just under 5% of the sample.

Concerning this clonotype itself: Its specific antigen is unknown. No much larger clonotype is one base removed from it; base qualities were not supplied.

Spanning cysteine to phenylalanine, the CDR3 consists of 15 amino acids. Only the CDR3 DNA is retained, 45 bases long and in frame from the first base. The germline V gene gives CDR1 as MNHEY and CDR2 as SVGAGI. The V end gives up 5 bases and the J end 7 bases, leaving 14 bases in the junction not matched to a gene. To demonstrate the VDJtools post-analysis software, the study profiled TCR beta repertoires from the peripheral blood of 13 young patients with multiple sclerosis. The patients with multiple sclerosis were children and adolescents between 6 and 15 years of age. The TCR sequence derives from a girl aged 10-17 years with multiple sclerosis. The sequencing input was blood. The chain links TRBV6-5 with TRBJ2-7; the central 7 bases match TRBD2. CDR3 protein: CASSPASGGYNEQYF. The nucleotide sequence reads as follows: TGTGCCAGCAGTCCCGCTTCGGGAGGTTACAATGAGCAGTACTTC.